This is a list of T cell receptor beta chains from one sample in a study of regulatory T cells in long-lasting Graves disease. From the multiplex PCR reads, TCRdb called clonotypes with MiXCR, one entry per CDR3 protein. The sample records about 430,000 distinct CDR3 sequences, 15% being singletons. These same data were also listed under a study on T cells in Graves' hyperthyroidism and ophthalmopathy.

Sequenced material: peripheral blood mononuclear cells (PBMCs), taken at new diagnosis, from a patient treated with antithyroid drugs. These receptors were collected from a woman between 40 and 55 years old with Graves disease. The CDR3 runs from the conserved cysteine through the conserved F or W. A D gene is named only where the DNA matches it firmly. Clone size appears in some rows only: once, few, many, or a class for an expanded clone.

j_call,v_call,d_call,clone_size,cdr3_aa,cdr3_nt
TRBJ2-3,TRBV10-3,NA,NA,CAIGRGSWGPTDTQYF,TGTGCCATCGGGCGGGGGAGTTGGGGGCCCACAGATACGCAGTATTTT
TRBJ2-1,TRBV18,TRBD2,few,CASSRMGQAGTSATGEQFF,TGTGCCAGCTCGCGAATGGGACAGGCCGGGACTAGCGCCACGGGTGAGCAGTTCTTC
TRBJ2-1,TRBV5-1,TRBD2,NA,CASSLVGGILAGLSSYNEQFF,TGCGCCAGCAGCTTGGTAGGGGGGATTCTAGCGGGGCTGAGCTCCTACAATGAGCAGTTCTTC
TRBJ2-1,TRBV11-2,NA,many,CASNRTGSSYNEQFF,TGTGCCAGCAACCGAACAGGGAGCTCCTACAATGAGCAGTTCTTC
TRBJ2-1,TRBV28,TRBD2,NA,CASRPSLGSGLATEQFF,TGTGCCAGCAGGCCCAGTTTAGGATCAGGACTAGCTACTGAGCAGTTCTTC
TRBJ1-5,TRBV19,NA,few,CASTITPYSNQPQHF,TGTGCCAGTACCATAACCCCGTATAGCAATCAGCCCCAGCATTTT
TRBJ2-1,TRBV20-1,NA,many,CSATLGNEQFF,TGCAGTGCTACACTAGGGAATGAGCAGTTCTTC
TRBJ2-2,TRBV3-1,NA,many,CASTGVSSSTGELFF,TGTGCCAGCACCGGAGTCTCTAGCTCAACCGGGGAGCTGTTTTTT
TRBJ1-1,TRBV12-3/TRBV12-4,NA,many,CASSPFDRSFLNTEAFF,TGTGCCAGCAGCCCCTTCGACAGGTCCTTCTTAAACACTGAAGCTTTCTTT
TRBJ2-3,TRBV7-8,TRBD2,many,CASSSPRLLASTDTQYF,TGTGCCAGCAGCTCCCCCCGCTTACTAGCGTCGACAGATACGCAGTATTTT
TRBJ1-1,TRBV6-2/TRBV6-3,NA,many,CASSYRMGTLAEAFF,TGTGCCAGCAGTTACCGAATGGGGACACTCGCTGAAGCTTTCTTT
TRBJ2-1,TRBV6-1,TRBD2,NA,CASSELGTRGYNEQFF,TGTGCCAGCAGTGAACTCGGGACTAGAGGCTACAATGAGCAGTTCTTC
TRBJ2-1,TRBV11-2,TRBD2,many,CASSSGLADHYNEQFF,TGTGCCAGCTCCTCGGGACTAGCGGACCACTACAATGAGCAGTTCTTC
TRBJ2-7,TRBV18,NA,many,CASSPPGVYEQYF,TGTGCCAGCTCACCCCCGGGAGTCTACGAGCAGTACTTC
TRBJ2-5,TRBV6-2/TRBV6-3,TRBD2,many,CASRLAGVRETQYF,TGTGCCAGCAGACTAGCGGGAGTGAGAGAGACCCAGTACTTC
TRBJ1-2,TRBV7-2,TRBD1,few,CASSLVDRVMNRYTF,TGTGCCAGCAGCTTGGTGGACAGGGTCATGAATCGCTACACCTTC
TRBJ2-1,TRBV12-3/TRBV12-4,NA,many,CASSLGSGANEQFF,TGTGCCAGCAGTTTAGGGTCGGGGGCCAATGAGCAGTTCTTC
TRBJ2-5,TRBV20-1,TRBD2,NA,CSASLAGGMKDAQYF,TGCAGTGCTTCACTAGCGGGGGGTATGAAGGATGCCCAGTACTTC
TRBJ2-2,TRBV6-1,NA,many,CASSPSNSGSWTGELFF,TGTGCCAGCAGTCCCTCCAATAGCGGAAGTTGGACCGGGGAGCTGTTTTTT
TRBJ2-3,TRBV6-1,TRBD2,NA,CASRVGGTISDTQYF,TGTGCCAGCAGGGTCGGTGGGACTATATCAGATACGCAGTATTTT
TRBJ2-1,TRBV25-1,TRBD2,many,CASSEYGGGSGNEQFF,TGTGCCAGCAGTGAATACGGAGGCGGGAGCGGCAATGAGCAGTTCTTC
TRBJ2-7,TRBV20-1,NA,NA,CSAKPGPSYEQYF,TGCAGTGCTAAACCGGGACCCTCCTACGAGCAGTACTTC
TRBJ2-3,TRBV20-1,NA,many,CSASPGFRDTQYF,TGCAGTGCTAGTCCGGGTTTCAGAGATACGCAGTATTTT
TRBJ1-6,TRBV7-6,NA,many,CASSPMESVPLHF,TGTGCCAGCAGCCCAATGGAAAGCGTACCCCTCCACTTT
TRBJ2-1,TRBV30,NA,NA,CAAENAYNEQFF,TGTGCGGCGGAGAATGCGTACAATGAGCAGTTCTTC
TRBJ2-7,TRBV7-2,NA,many,CASSLEVLSSYEQYF,TGTGCCAGCAGCTTAGAAGTTTTGAGCTCCTACGAGCAGTACTTC
TRBJ2-1,TRBV4-1,NA,few,CASSPFGPPGNEQFF,TGCGCCAGCAGTCCGTTCGGGCCCCCCGGCAATGAGCAGTTCTTC